This is a list of T cell receptor beta chains from one sample in a study of OX40 agonist ivuxolimab in advanced cancers. Libraries were prepared by immunoSEQ multiplex PCR; TCRdb keeps only in-frame clonotypes and omits some of them. The sample carries roughly 74,000 clones, 90% to 95% recorded once. The specimen comprised CD4+ or CD8+ T cells sorted from blood, sampled in a trial of the OX40 agonist ivuxolimab. The receptors were sampled from an adult with an advanced solid tumor such as melanoma, head and neck, liver or kidney cancer. CDR3s include the opening cysteine and the closing phenylalanine or tryptophan. The D gene is left open where the match is weak. Clone size is stated in some rows and not others, as once, few, many or a class when expanded.

TRBD1,TRBJ2-3,-,16,TRBV28,TGTGCCAGCAGTTGGACAGGGCTCTCCTCTCAGGATACGCAGTATTTT,CASSWTGLSSQDTQYF
-,TRBJ2-6,once,16,TRBV6-5,TGTGCCAGCAGTTACTCCTCAGGGGTCGGGGCCAACGTCCTGACTTTC,CASSYSSGVGANVLTF
-,TRBJ2-7,-,14,TRBV5-1,TGCGCCAGCAGCTTGTGGGACGGGGACTACGAGCAGTACTTC,CASSLWDGDYEQYF
TRBD1,TRBJ2-7,-,16,TRBV27,TGTGCCAGCAGTCCCCTGGACAGGGTGATGTCCTACGAGCAGTACTTC,CASSPLDRVMSYEQYF
-,TRBJ2-3,-,17,TRBV7-9,TGTGCCAGCAGCTCCTATCGACCAGGCGGGTCACCAGATACGCAGTATTTT,CASSSYRPGGSPDTQYF
-,TRBJ1-4,once,15,TRBV28,TGTGCCAGCAGTTTTTACGGGAATCCTAATGAAAAACTGTTTTTT,CASSFYGNPNEKLFF
TRBD2,TRBJ2-5,-,16,TRBV7-9,TGTGCCAGCAGCTTAGAAGGGCGCGGGAGTAGAAAGACCCAGTACTTC,CASSLEGRGSRKTQYF
TRBD2,TRBJ2-7,-,16,TRBV28,TGTGCCAGCAGTTCTGGCTCCGGGACTAGCGTATACGAGCAGTACTTC,CASSSGSGTSVYEQYF
TRBD1,TRBJ2-7,-,15,TRBV27,TGTGCCAGCAGTTTATCAGGGGGCGATTACTACGAGCAGTACTTC,CASSLSGGDYYEQYF
-,TRBJ2-3,-,15,TRBV6-5,TGTGCCAGCAGTTACCCCAGGGTCGACACAGATACGCAGTATTTT,CASSYPRVDTDTQYF
-,TRBJ2-1,-,15,TRBV10-1,TGCGCCAGCAGTGTGGGGTCGAGCTCCTACAATGAGCAGTTCTTC,CASSVGSSSYNEQFF
-,TRBJ1-1,-,14,TRBV19,TGTGCCAGTAGTCCCGAGGGACTCCCCACTGAAGCTTTCTTT,CASSPEGLPTEAFF
TRBD2,TRBJ2-3,-,15,TRBV6-1,TGTGCCAGCAGGGTACTAGCGGGGGGATCAGATACGCAGTATTTT,CASRVLAGGSDTQYF
TRBD1,TRBJ1-2,few,14,TRBV27,TGTGCCAGCAGTTTTCGGCAGGGGGCGCGTGGCTACACCTTC,CASSFRQGARGYTF
TRBD2,TRBJ2-1,-,15,TRBV2,TGTGCCAGCATCCCAGCGGGGTTCTCCTACAATGAGCAGTTCTTC,CASIPAGFSYNEQFF
-,TRBJ1-5,-,12,TRBV7-9,TGTGCCAGCAGCTTAGCGCAGGAGCCCCAGCATTTT,CASSLAQEPQHF
-,TRBJ1-1,-,14,TRBV6-5,TGTGCCAGCAGTTACGGTCCGGAGAACACTGAAGCTTTCTTT,CASSYGPENTEAFF
-,TRBJ1-5,-,17,TRBV12-5,TGTGCTAGTGGTTTTTCTCTGGGGAGGGATAGCAATCAGCCCCAGCATTTT,CASGFSLGRDSNQPQHF
-,TRBJ1-2,-,13,TRBV7-9,TGTGCCAGCAGCTCAAGAGTTTCTTATGGCTACACCTTC,CASSSRVSYGYTF
TRBD1,TRBJ2-7,-,15,TRBV27,TGTGCCAGCAGTGCACCGACAGGGAGCTCCTACGAGCAGTACTTC,CASSAPTGSSYEQYF
-,TRBJ1-2,-,13,TRBV6-5,TGTGCCAGCAGTTACGGGACCTTCTATGGCTACACCTTC,CASSYGTFYGYTF
-,TRBJ2-1,-,12,TRBV7-8,TGTGCCAGCAGCAGCGCCCACAATGAGCAGTTCTTC,CASSSAHNEQFF
-,TRBJ2-2,-,14,TRBV7-9,TGTGCCAGCAGCTTAGTGGACAGCACCGGGGAGCTGTTTTTT,CASSLVDSTGELFF
-,TRBJ2-7,-,13,TRBV6-6,TGTGCCAGCAGTCAAATGTTCACCTACGAGCAGTACTTC,CASSQMFTYEQYF
-,TRBJ2-5,-,14,TRBV5-4,TGTGCCAGCAGCTGGAGGGACACAAAAGAGACCCAGTACTTC,CASSWRDTKETQYF
TRBD1,TRBJ1-1,-,11,TRBV29-1,TGCAGCGTCGACAGGGGTACTGAAGCTTTCTTT,CSVDRGTEAFF
-,TRBJ1-1,-,16,TRBV5-1,TGCGCCAGCAGCTTGGCCCTCCAGCCTCAGAACACTGAAGCTTTCTTT,CASSLALQPQNTEAFF
-,TRBJ1-1,-,13,TRBV6-6,TGTGCCAGCAGTCATCCGGGGAACACTGAAGCTTTCTTT,CASSHPGNTEAFF
TRBD2,TRBJ2-1,once,17,TRBV10-3,TGTGCCATCAGTGATGGGGAGCGGGGGGCCTCCTACAATGAGCAGTTCTTC,CAISDGERGASYNEQFF
-,TRBJ2-7,-,15,TRBV27,TGTGCCAGCAGTCACCCCTCAAGGGAATCGGACGAGCAGTACTTC,CASSHPSRESDEQYF
-,TRBJ2-6,-,16,TRBV5-8,TGTGCCAGCCTAAAATTGAGGATCCTGGGGGCCAACGTCCTGACTTTC,CASLKLRILGANVLTF